The 8 T cell receptor beta chains presented below share a single source sample, sequenced in a study of T cells after yellow fever vaccination. MiXCR was run by TCRdb on the 5' RACE reads, yielding one entry per CDR3 protein. The repertoire holds about 300,000 distinct CDR3 sequences, with about 10% as singletons. The specimen was CD4+ T cells sorted from PBMCs, collected 5 days after the yellow fever booster vaccination. The source is a man aged 18 to 30 who received the YFV17D yellow fever vaccine.

This clonotype has a single count. This chain links TRBV11-2 with TRBJ2-7, with TRBD1 matching 7 bases. Germline V CDR1 and CDR2: SGHAT, FQNNGV. The CDR3 spans 13 residues. Trimming took 6 bases from V and 7 from J; bases not matched to a gene: 9. DNA of the CDR3: TGTGCCAGCAGTCTAGACAGGGCTCGAGAGCAGTACTTC. Amino acid sequence: CASSLDRAREQYF.

This clonotype was detected only a few times. The chain has TRBV5-6 and TRBJ1-2; a possible D gene is TRBD1 (5 bases). Trimming left V 6 bases short and J 8 bases short, with 17 bases between. Germline assignment: CDR1 SGHDT and CDR2 YYEEEE. The CDR3 covers 13 residues. The CDR3 spells CASTSEGERGYTF. CDR3 DNA sequence: TGTGCCAGCACCTCGGAAGGGGAACGCGGCTACACCTTC.

This clonotype was seen at least ten times. V gene TRBV4-3 combines with J gene TRBJ1-5; no firm D call. V lost 2 bases to trimming and J lost 1 base, with 12 bases between them. Germline CDR1 reads LGHNA; CDR2 reads YSLEER. The CDR3 loop spans 16 amino acids. Here the CDR3 DNA reads TGCGCCAGCAGCCAATCTGTATGGGGAAGCAATCAGCCCCAGCATTTT. Protein sequence: CASSQSVWGSNQPQHF.

The sample holds a few counts of this clonotype. This rearrangement joins TRBV20-1 to TRBJ1-5; perhaps TRBD1 as D (6 bases). The germline V gene encodes CDR1 DFQATT and CDR2 SNEGSKA (reference sequence). This CDR3 contains 13 residues. V was clipped by 1 base and J by 5 bases, with 9 bases between them. The CDR3 sequence: CSARGDNDQPQHF. The CDR3 DNA is TGCAGTGCTAGAGGGGACAACGATCAGCCCCAGCATTTT.

This chain uses TRBV7-9 with TRBJ2-5, with 9 bases aligning to TRBD1. The V gene's germline CDR1 is SEHNR and CDR2 FQNEAQ (reference sequence). The J segment lost 5 bases and the V segment lost 7 bases, leaving 8 bases of the junction unmatched. This CDR3 region has 14 residues. The CDR3 reads CASTAGTGRETQYF. CDR3 nucleotide sequence: TGTGCCAGCACCGCAGGGACAGGGAGGGAGACCCAGTACTTC.

The chain combines TRBV20-1 with TRBJ1-4; D is unresolved. The CDR3 runs 15 residues. The germline gives CDR1 DFQATT, CDR2 SNEGSKA (reference sequence). V dropped 0 bases and J dropped 3 bases, with 11 bases sitting between them. The DNA for the CDR3 is TGCAGTGCTAGAGATCCGACTAAGTCTAATGAAAAACTGTTTTTT. Its protein product is CSARDPTKSNEKLFF.

This clonotype came up many times. The V and J genes are TRBV7-2 and TRBJ2-6; 8 bases are a match to TRBD1. Germline V gene data show CDR1 as SGHTA and CDR2 as FQGNSA. The CDR3 has 18 amino acids. V lost 4 bases and J lost 4; bases outside the gene matches: 12. CDR3 nucleotides: TGTGCCAGCAGCTCATACCCGACCAGGGGGCAGGGGGCCAACGTCCTGACTTTC. Translated: CASSSYPTRGQGANVLTF.

This clonotype occurred many times. The gene calls are TRBV7-9 and TRBJ1-1; D is uncertain. CDR3 length equals 12 residues. Germline values: CDR1 SEHNR, CDR2 FQNEAQ (reference sequence). Between the trimmed V and J ends, which lost 3 bases and 1 base, there was a span of 3 bases. The CDR3 protein is CASSFPNTEAFF. The DNA for the CDR3 is TGTGCCAGCAGCTTTCCGAACACTGAAGCTTTCTTT.